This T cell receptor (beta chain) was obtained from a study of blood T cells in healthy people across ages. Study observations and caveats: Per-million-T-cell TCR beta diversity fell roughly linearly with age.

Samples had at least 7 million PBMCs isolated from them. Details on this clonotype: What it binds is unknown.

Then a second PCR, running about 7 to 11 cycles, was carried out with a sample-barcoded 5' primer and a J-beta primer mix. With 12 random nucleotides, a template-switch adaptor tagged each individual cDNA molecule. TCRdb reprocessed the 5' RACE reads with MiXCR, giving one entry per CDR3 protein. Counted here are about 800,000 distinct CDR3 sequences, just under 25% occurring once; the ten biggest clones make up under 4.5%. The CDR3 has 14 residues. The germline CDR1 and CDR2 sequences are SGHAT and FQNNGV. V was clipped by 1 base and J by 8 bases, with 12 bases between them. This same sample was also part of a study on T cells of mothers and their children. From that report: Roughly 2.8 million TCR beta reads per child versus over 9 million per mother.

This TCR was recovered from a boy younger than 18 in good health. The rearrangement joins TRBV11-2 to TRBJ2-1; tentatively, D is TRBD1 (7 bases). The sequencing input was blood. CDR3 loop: CASSLGQGGDEQFF. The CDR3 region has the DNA TGTGCCAGCAGCTTAGGGCAGGGGGGCGATGAGCAGTTCTTC.